This TCR beta chain was retrieved from a study of regulatory T cells in long-lasting Graves disease. Germline CDR1 MDHEN, CDR2 SYDVKM. This CDR3 has 18 residues. V lost 0 bases to trimming and J lost 3 bases; unmatched junction nucleotides: 5. To make TCR beta libraries, researchers used iRepertoire HTBI primers and Arm-PCR of CDR3 regions. A single record per CDR3 protein comes from TCRdb applying MiXCR to the multiplex PCR reads. The table records about 430,000 distinct CDR3 sequences, 14% to 15% of them present only once. This clonotype was picked up many times. Its antigen is not known. The study, taken as a whole, reports: New patients shared around 920 public clonotypes, fewer than the roughly 2,700 shared by persistent patients.

As to time point: newly diagnosed GD, antithyroid drugs for less than 3 months. PBMC-extracted RNA yielded the TCR library. Staff drew about 8.9 milliliters of peripheral blood into EDTA tubes. These records were also assigned to another study, of T cells in Graves' hyperthyroidism and ophthalmopathy. From that study: Any patient presenting with uncontrolled infection, other autoimmune disease, pregnancy or lactation was left out. A set of HTBI primers served as the primers for a first-round RT-PCR of the TCR CDR3.

This sample comprised peripheral blood mononuclear cells (PBMCs), obtained at new diagnosis, from a patient treated with antithyroid drugs. This sequence joins TRBV28 and TRBJ2-3; 14 bases line up with TRBD2. This clonotype was sampled from a woman between 40 and 50 years old with Graves disease. The chain's CDR3 is CASSLWGLAGDDTDTQYF. The CDR3 nucleotides are TGTGCCAGCAGTTTATGGGGACTAGCGGGAGATGATACAGATACGCAGTATTTT.